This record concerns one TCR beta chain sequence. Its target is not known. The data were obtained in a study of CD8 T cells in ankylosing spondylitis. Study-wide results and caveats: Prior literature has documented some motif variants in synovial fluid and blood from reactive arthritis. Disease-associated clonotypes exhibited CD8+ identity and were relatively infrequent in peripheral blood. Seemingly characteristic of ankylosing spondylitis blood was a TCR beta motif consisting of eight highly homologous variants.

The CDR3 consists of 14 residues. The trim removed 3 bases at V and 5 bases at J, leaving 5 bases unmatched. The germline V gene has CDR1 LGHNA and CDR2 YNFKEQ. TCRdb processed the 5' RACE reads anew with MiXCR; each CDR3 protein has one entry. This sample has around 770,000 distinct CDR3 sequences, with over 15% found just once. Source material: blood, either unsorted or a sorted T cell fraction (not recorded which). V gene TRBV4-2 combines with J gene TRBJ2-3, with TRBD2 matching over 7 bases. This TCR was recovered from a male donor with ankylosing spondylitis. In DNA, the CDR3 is TGTGCCAGCAGCCAGGTATCGGGGGGAGATACGCAGTATTTT. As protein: CASSQVSGGDTQYF.